This T cell receptor (beta chain) was recorded in a study of vaccination effects on CD4 cells after COVID-19. Sequenced by immunoSEQ multiplex PCR; TCRdb stores in-frame clones only, minus some. The sample yields around 45,000 clones, around 78% seen once. This clone was detected a few times. Its antigen is not known. Pools of viral peptides were used by the ViraFEST assay to expand antigen-specific CD4+ T cells ahead of sequencing. Following an approximately ten-day culture, CD4+ T cells were purified. Testing of the vaccine recipients showed negative nucleocapsid antibodies and no prior SARS-CoV-2 infection. Researchers swapped half the medium for IL-2 medium on both days 3 and 7. Whole-study findings and limits: Early post-infection timepoints were absent, and convalescent patients were few. Nearly all vaccine-induced clones in healthy recipients recognized only SARS-CoV-2.

This CDR3 has 13 residues. V lost 2 bases to trimming and J lost 4 bases, with 3 bases between them. CDR1 is MNHEY and CDR2 is SVGAGI in the germline V gene. The chain is built from TRBV6-5 and TRBJ1-6; no definite D call. This TCR came from a human donor who received a COVID-19 vaccine. Sequencing was performed on CD4+ T cells from PBMCs cultured with SARS-CoV-2 spike peptides, taken before COVID-19 vaccination. The CDR3 bases are TGTGCCAGCAGTTACCAGTATAATTCACCCCTCCACTTT. This translates into CASSYQYNSPLHF.